These 22 T cell receptor beta chains share one sample of origin, sequenced in a study of blood T cells in healthy people across ages. The use of a sample-barcoded 5' primer and a J-beta primer mix characterized a second PCR of roughly 7 to 12 cycles. A single record per CDR3 protein comes from TCRdb applying MiXCR to the 5' RACE reads. The sample carries about 640,000 distinct CDR3 sequences, approximately 59% recorded once. The sequenced sample was blood. These receptors originate from a man in his sixties in good health.

This sequence joins TRBV5-1 and TRBJ1-2; D remains unclear. The germline CDR1 and CDR2 sequences are SGHRS and YFSETQ. The CDR3 is 14 residues long. Trimming removed 4 bases from V and 4 bases from J, with 14 bases in between. CDR3 coding DNA: TGCGCCAGCAGCCCCGGTAATCCGAGCTATGGCTACACCTTC. This encodes CASSPGNPSYGYTF.

This rearrangement joins TRBV20-1 to TRBJ2-5, with 7 bases that match TRBD1. The V and J ends lost 7 bases and 11 bases, in that order; junction bases with no gene match: 22. This CDR3 has 15 residues. Germline V gene sequence: CDR1 DFQATT, CDR2 SNEGSKA (reference sequence). This CDR3 is CSVRPETGTYNEQYF. The CDR3 bases are TGCAGTGTAAGACCCGAGACAGGGACCTACAATGAGCAGTACTTC.

The chain recombines TRBV29-1 with TRBJ2-6; 7 nucleotides match TRBD1. After removal of 6 bases from V and 1 base from J, the junction contained 9 bases not matched to a gene. Looked up from germline, CDR1 is SQVTM and CDR2 is ANQGSEA. The CDR3 runs 16 residues. CDR3 sequence (DNA): TGCAGCGTCCGACTCGGGACAGAGTCTGGGGCCAACGTCCTGACTTTC. Encoded protein: CSVRLGTESGANVLTF.

This clonotype has a handful of counts. The chain is built from TRBV5-1 and TRBJ2-1; D call uncertain. Per germline, CDR1 SGHRS and CDR2 YFSETQ. Trimming stripped 2 bases from V and 7 bases from J, with 13 bases between. This CDR3 has 14 amino acids. The CDR3 bases are TGCGCCAGCAGCTTAGGAGCTAACGTAAATGAGCAGTTCTTC. Residues: CASSLGANVNEQFF.

There are many counts of this clonotype. This chain joins TRBV6-2 or TRBV6-3 and TRBJ2-5; the D gene is possibly TRBD2 (5 bases). The CDR3 length is 13 residues. V was shortened by 9 bases and J by 5 bases, with 16 bases between the two germline ends. Germline-derived CDR1 and CDR2 are MNHEY and SVGEGT. As DNA, the CDR3 is TGTGCCAGTGAACTAGACCTGGGCGAGACCCAGTACTTC. This encodes CASELDLGETQYF.

The chain is built from TRBV20-1 and TRBJ2-5; a weak D match, TRBD2 (7 bases). The CDR3 spans 16 residues. Germline CDR1 and CDR2: DFQATT and SNEGSKA (reference sequence). V gave up 6 bases and J gave up 5 bases, with 25 bases separating them. CDR3 region: CSAEGGRSTAEETQYF. In nucleotides, the CDR3 is TGCAGTGCCGAGGGGGGGCGGTCAACGGCCGAGGAGACCCAGTACTTC.

V is TRBV7-8 and J is TRBJ2-5, with a tentative D call TRBD2 (6 bases). Germline CDR1 SGHVS, CDR2 FQNEAQ. The V end lost 3 bases, the J end lost 0 bases, and 11 bases lay between the germline ends. This CDR3 region has 15 residues. The DNA of the CDR3 is TGTGCCAGCAGCTTGTTTGGGACTTACCAAGAGACCCAGTACTTC. Amino acid sequence: CASSLFGTYQETQYF.

V gene TRBV10-3 combines with J gene TRBJ2-3; 11 bases are a match to TRBD2. V trimming: 7 bases; J trimming: 3 bases; junction bases outside the gene matches: 12. The CDR3 has 17 amino acids. The germline V gene encodes CDR1 ENHRY and CDR2 SYGVKD. DNA of the CDR3: TGTGCCATCACCCCTGCCGGGGGACTAGCGGCTACAGATACGCAGTATTTT. Protein sequence: CAITPAGGLAATDTQYF.

J is TRBJ2-1 and V is TRBV20-1; D is uncertain. V lost 1 base to trimming and J lost 5 bases, with 9 bases between them. The CDR3 is 13 residues long. Germline values: CDR1 DFQATT, CDR2 SNEGSKA (reference sequence). The CDR3 DNA reads as TGCAGTGCTAGAGTAGGCAATAACAATGAGCAGTTCTTC. Protein sequence: CSARVGNNNEQFF.

This clonotype appeared a single time. V usage is TRBV6-5 and J usage is TRBJ2-5; 8 nucleotides align to TRBD2. The CDR3 consists of 14 residues. The V segment lost 4 bases and the J segment 6 bases; nucleotides outside the gene matches: 7. CDR1 is MNHEY and CDR2 is SVGAGI in the germline V gene. In nucleotides, the CDR3 is TGTGCCAGCAGTTCAGACGGGGGGGCCAAGACCCAGTACTTC. Its protein product is CASSSDGGAKTQYF.

The chain uses TRBV28 and TRBJ1-2, with D hard to call. This CDR3 comprises 13 residues. The V end lost 6 bases, the J end lost 4 bases, and 12 bases lay between the germline ends. CDR1 is MDHEN, CDR2 SYDVKM, per germline. CDR3 DNA: TGTGCCAGCAGCGCACACGGACCCTATGGCTACACCTTC. The encoded protein is CASSAHGPYGYTF.

This clonotype was counted between two and nine times. The chain joins TRBV2 to TRBJ2-1; no clear D. The germline CDR1 and CDR2 sequences are SNHLY and FYNNEI. The V and J ends lost 8 bases and 10 bases respectively, with 9 bases between them. This CDR3 spans 10 amino acids. The CDR3 reads CASSKAEQFF. Here the CDR3 DNA reads TGTGCCAGCTCTAAGGCGGAGCAGTTCTTC. The complete variable domain, with remaining parts taken from reference TRBV2 and TRBJ2-1, reads EPEVTQTPSHQVTQMGQEVILRCVPISNHLYFYWYRQILGQKVEFLVSFYNNEISEKSEIFDDQFSVERPDGSNFTLKIRSTKLEDSAMYFCASSKAEQFFGPGTRLTVL.

CDR3 protein: CSASSEQDTQYF. The DNA for the CDR3 is TGCAGTGCTAGTTCCGAACAGGATACGCAGTATTTT. V and J are TRBV20-1 and TRBJ2-3; D unclear. The ends were cut back, 3 bases at V and 6 bases at J, with 10 bases in the middle. The CDR3 has 12 amino acids. Looked up from germline, CDR1 is DFQATT and CDR2 is SNEGSKA (reference sequence).

The CDR3 bases are TGCAGTGTTCGACTGGGGGCCCAAGAGACCCAGTACTTC. Translated, it gives CSVRLGAQETQYF. The V and J genes are TRBV20-1 and TRBJ2-5; TRBD1 might be the D (6 bases). This CDR3 has 13 residues. Germline CDR1 DFQATT, CDR2 SNEGSKA (reference sequence). The V end lost 7 bases, the J end lost 1 base, and 13 bases lay between the germline ends.

The gene calls are TRBV20-1 and TRBJ2-7, with TRBD2 as a possible D gene (5 bases). CDR1 is DFQATT and CDR2 is SNEGSKA in the germline V gene (reference sequence). CDR3 length: 13 residues. The V end lost 3 bases, the J end lost 7 bases, and 16 bases lay between the germline ends. This CDR3 reads CSASVAWEPEQYF. The CDR3 DNA is TGCAGTGCTAGCGTCGCTTGGGAGCCTGAGCAGTACTTC.

J is TRBJ2-3 and V is TRBV10-1; D remains unclear. V lost 4 bases and J 3 bases, leaving 11 bases between the germline ends. Germline-derived CDR1 and CDR2 are WNHNN and SYGVQD (reference sequence). The CDR3 has 14 amino acids. CDR3 in DNA: TGCGCCAGCAGTGCTCTATCCCGGACAGATACGCAGTATTTT. Residues: CASSALSRTDTQYF.

The V call is TRBV7-2, the J call TRBJ2-3; possibly TRBD1 for D (5 bases). The CDR3 is made up of 14 amino acids. V lost 1 base and J lost 5, with 10 bases in between. Germline CDR1 is SGHTA and CDR2 is FQGNSA. The CDR3 DNA reads as TGTGCCAGCAGCTTAGGTCCAGGGAAAGATACGCAGTATTTT. Translation: CASSLGPGKDTQYF.

The chain combines TRBV6-5 with TRBJ1-5; TRBD1 is a possible D gene (5 bases). Trimming removed 6 bases at V and 5 bases at J, with 14 bases between. There are 14 residues in the CDR3. In germline, CDR1 is MNHEY, CDR2 SVGAGI. The CDR3 DNA reads TGTGCCAGCAGACCCCGGGGCAGGGATCAGCCCCAGCATTTT. It codes for CASRPRGRDQPQHF.

This rearrangement joins TRBV20-1 to TRBJ1-4; D remains unclear. The CDR3 loop spans 11 amino acids. Germline assignment: CDR1 DFQATT and CDR2 SNEGSKA (reference sequence). The V end was cut by 6 bases, the J end by 4 bases, with 6 bases between. As DNA, the CDR3 is TGCAGTGCGCCAATTAATGAAAAACTGTTTTTT. It translates to CSAPINEKLFF.

V usage is TRBV5-7 and J usage is TRBJ2-2, with 10 bases fitting TRBD1. TRBV5-7 is an ORF, and what it does is uncertain. CDR3 length: 14 amino acids. J gave up 6 bases and V 4 bases, and 3 bases lay outside the gene matches. DNA for the CDR3: TGTGCCAGCAGCCGGACAGGGGGGGCCGGGGAGCTGTTTTTT. Encoded protein: CASSRTGGAGELFF.

The chain combines TRBV6-6 with TRBJ1-3; 7 bases line up with TRBD1. The CDR3 contains 14 residues. Germline values: CDR1 MNHNY, CDR2 SVGAGI (reference sequence). Trimming took 10 bases from V and 0 from J; bases not matched to a gene: 6. The CDR3 here is CATTGDLSGNTIYF. CDR3 bases: TGTGCCACCACAGGGGACCTCTCTGGAAACACCATATATTTT.

In this sample, this clonotype turned up a few times. The rearrangement joins TRBV4-2 to TRBJ2-3; possible D gene TRBD2, 5 bases. Germline CDR1 reads LGHNA; CDR2 reads YNFKEQ. The CDR3 runs 14 residues. V lost 2 bases and J lost 3, with 9 bases in between. The CDR3 sequence: CASSQRESTDTQYF. In DNA form, the CDR3 reads TGTGCCAGCAGCCAACGGGAAAGTACAGATACGCAGTATTTT.